This T cell receptor beta chain was recorded in a study of T cells in Graves' hyperthyroidism and ophthalmopathy. RNA transcripts were the template for amplifying TCR beta CDR3 regions. A first-round RT-PCR of the TCR CDR3 used the HTBI primer set. TCRdb processed the multiplex PCR reads anew with MiXCR; each CDR3 protein has one entry. The table has under 130,000 distinct CDR3 sequences, roughly 44% seen once. Trimming left V 7 bases short and J 8 bases short, with 18 bases between. Looked up from germline, CDR1 is SQVTM and CDR2 is ANQGSEA. CDR3 length: 13 amino acids. Concerning this clonotype itself: Given the absence of the conserved phenylalanine or tryptophan at the CDR3 end, a read error is likely.

The sequence came from a man aged 35-49 years with Graves' hyperthyroidism. Sequencing was performed on blood. The rearrangement uses TRBV29-1 and TRBJ1-5; TRBD1 might be the D (6 bases). The CDR3 bases are TGCAGCGCTGGGACATGGGGAGGAAAGCCCCAGCATTTA. It encodes CSAGTWGGKPQHL.